The present T cell receptor (beta chain) was sequenced within a study of blood T cell repertoires in COVID-19. At the level of the study: Sites across the United States, Italy and Spain contributed samples from acute and convalescent COVID-19.

The data were produced by immunoSEQ multiplex PCR, yet TCRdb's version contains in-frame clones alone and is incomplete. Counted here are about 160,000 clones, about four fifths occurring once; the ten biggest clones make up 7.7%. V lost 0 bases and J 6 bases, leaving 4 bases between the germline ends. The CDR3 contains 12 residues. This receptor was identified in a man aged 35 to 55 who had recovered from COVID-19. The sequenced material came from peripheral blood. The chain has TRBV12-3 or TRBV12-4 and TRBJ2-3, with unresolved D. For the CDR3, the DNA is TGTGCCAGCAGTTTAGCCGAGGATACGCAGTATTTT. Residues: CASSLAEDTQYF.